These 27 T cell receptor beta chains came from one sample sequenced in a study of blood T cell repertoires in COVID-19. Produced via immunoSEQ multiplex PCR; TCRdb's table is partial and in-frame only. The repertoire holds approximately 200,000 clones, with approximately 90% as singletons. Sequenced: peripheral blood. The source is a man aged 25-45 years with COVID-19, enrolled during active disease.

V gene TRBV7-3 combines with J gene TRBJ1-1, with 8 bases identical to TRBD1. J was trimmed by 4 bases and V by 6 bases; bases with no gene match: 7. The CDR3 totals 14 residues. Germline V CDR1 and CDR2: SGHTA, FQGTGA. The CDR3 sequence: CASSPQGAVTEAFF. CDR3 in DNA: TGTGCCAGCAGTCCGCAGGGGGCGGTCACTGAAGCTTTCTTT.

The chain recombines TRBV28 with TRBJ2-3, with 8 nucleotides matching TRBD1. Unmatched junction bases numbered 12, after V lost 8 bases and J lost 2 bases. This CDR3 has 16 residues. The germline CDR1 and CDR2 sequences are MDHEN and SYDVKM. The CDR3 sequence: CASVASTGGYTDTQYF. In nucleotides, the CDR3 is TGTGCCAGCGTGGCCAGTACAGGGGGTTACACAGATACGCAGTATTTT.

The count of this clone is one. The chain has TRBV5-6 and TRBJ1-2, with a possible D match to TRBD1 (6 bases). The V gene's germline CDR1 is SGHDT and CDR2 YYEEEE. Trimming shortened V by 5 bases and J by 4 bases, and 12 bases separated the two germline ends. The CDR3 is 13 residues long. This CDR3 is CASSYTGTYGYTF. For the CDR3, the DNA is TGTGCCAGCAGTTACACAGGGACCTATGGCTACACCTTC.

The chain carries TRBV9 and TRBJ1-3; no reliable D call. CDR3 length: 16 residues. CDR1 and CDR2 from the germline V gene are SGDLS and YYNGEE. V shed 0 bases and J shed 0 bases, with 10 bases lying between them. The chain's CDR3 is CASSVGGSASGNTIYF. The CDR3 DNA reads TGTGCCAGCAGCGTAGGAGGTTCCGCCTCTGGAAACACCATATATTTT. The whole variable domain, filled in from reference TRBV9 and TRBJ1-3, reads DSGVTQTPKHLITATGQRVTLRCSPRSGDLSVYWYQQSLDQGLQFLIQYYNGEERAKGNILERFSAQQFPDLHSELNLSSLELGDSALYFCASSVGGSASGNTIYFGEGSWLTVV.

The chain combines TRBV7-9 with TRBJ2-7, with 13 positions matching TRBD2. J lost 2 bases, V lost 4 bases, and 8 bases had no gene match. The CDR3 has 17 amino acids. Germline CDR1 SEHNR, CDR2 FQNEAQ (reference sequence). This chain's CDR3 is CASSSGLAGVTPYEQYF. CDR3 DNA: TGTGCCAGCAGCTCTGGACTAGCGGGAGTGACTCCCTACGAGCAGTACTTC.

J is TRBJ2-2 and V is TRBV12-5; a possible D gene is TRBD1 (7 bases). The germline V and J ends were trimmed by 7 bases and 5 bases, with 17 bases remaining between them. Germline CDR1 reads LGHNT; CDR2 reads FRNRAP. The length of the CDR3 is 15 residues. CDR3 sequence: CASAPRQGGTGELFF. In DNA form, the CDR3 reads TGTGCTAGTGCCCCGCGGCAGGGGGGAACCGGGGAGCTGTTTTTT.

V is TRBV23-1 and J is TRBJ2-7, with 8 nucleotides matching TRBD1. TRBV23-1 counts as an open reading frame of uncertain function. The CDR3 loop spans 14 amino acids. The ends lost 2 bases at V and 4 bases at J; junction bases unmatched: 4. As DNA, the CDR3 is TGCGCCAGCAGTCAACGGGACAGGTTATACGAGCAGTACTTC. This sequence encodes CASSQRDRLYEQYF.

The chain uses TRBV24-1 and TRBJ2-7, with 9 bases lining up with TRBD1. Looked up from germline, CDR1 is KGHDR and CDR2 is SFDVKD. This CDR3 spans 16 amino acids. V was pared by 5 bases and J by 5 bases, with 12 bases of the junction left unmatched. CDR3 DNA sequence: TGTGCCACCAGTGGCCCCCCCCGACAGGGGGTTCACGAGCAGTACTTC. This translates into CATSGPPRQGVHEQYF.

Turning to this clone: At the DNA level, this CDR3 is encoded by other sequences in the same sample as well. The CDR3 is CASSDEGGPADTQYF. In nucleotides, the CDR3 is TGTGCCAGCAGTGACGAGGGGGGGCCCGCAGATACGCAGTATTTT. The chain recombines TRBV6-4 with TRBJ2-3; D might be TRBD2 (7 bases). V was shortened by 2 bases and J by 4 bases, with 13 bases between the two germline ends. The CDR3 totals 15 residues. Germline lookup yields CDR1 MRHNA and CDR2 SNTAGT.

This chain links TRBV7-6 with TRBJ1-5; D gene uncertain. Trimming removed 5 bases from V and 3 bases from J, with 14 bases in between. The germline CDR1 and CDR2 sequences are SGHVS and FNYEAQ. This CDR3 contains 15 residues. CDR3: CASSHYAGPNQPQHF. For the CDR3, the DNA is TGTGCCAGCAGCCATTACGCAGGCCCCAATCAGCCCCAGCATTTT.

The rearrangement links TRBV3-1 (or the pseudogene TRBV3-2) to TRBJ2-2; 8 nucleotides align to TRBD1. The CDR3 totals 16 residues. Germline V CDR1 and CDR2: LGHDT, YNNKEL (reference sequence). After removal of 3 bases from V and 7 bases from J, the junction contained 10 bases not matched to a gene. The CDR3 DNA reads as TGTGCCAGCAGCCACCTTGGACAGGGTGGGAGCGGGGAGCTGTTTTTT. Translating gives CASSHLGQGGSGELFF.

This sequence joins TRBV5-1 and TRBJ2-1; 7 bases align to TRBD1. CDR3 length equals 15 residues. CDR1 and CDR2 (germline): SGHRS, YFSETQ. J was trimmed by 3 bases and V by 0 bases; bases with no gene match: 3. CDR3 loop: CASSLDAGGYNEQFF. CDR3 DNA sequence: TGCGCCAGCAGCTTGGATGCAGGGGGCTACAATGAGCAGTTCTTC.

This chain uses TRBV5-6 with TRBJ1-2; D not resolved. Trimming pared 4 bases from V and 2 bases from J, leaving 9 bases between. Per germline, CDR1 SGHDT and CDR2 YYEEEE. The CDR3 loop spans 13 amino acids. The CDR3 is CASSLTANYGYTF. CDR3 DNA: TGTGCCAGCAGCCTTACAGCAAACTATGGCTACACCTTC.

This clone appeared a few times. J is TRBJ1-1 and V is TRBV29-1, with 9 positions matching TRBD1. Germline V lookup: CDR1 SQVTM, CDR2 ANQGSEA. The V and J ends lost 5 bases and 7 bases, in that order; junction bases with no gene match: 5. The CDR3 runs 12 residues. The CDR3 sequence: CSVRGQGREAFF. CDR3 bases: TGCAGCGTTAGGGGACAGGGCCGTGAAGCTTTCTTT.

The chain links TRBV27 to TRBJ1-5; the match to TRBD1 covers 10 bases. The V gene end was trimmed by 4 bases and the J gene end by 7 bases; junction bases not matched to a gene: 4. The CDR3 covers 14 residues. Germline V gene lookup returns CDR1 MNHEY and CDR2 SMNVEV (reference sequence). CDR3: CASSSGTGAQPQHF. In DNA, the CDR3 is TGTGCCAGCAGTTCCGGGACAGGGGCCCAGCCCCAGCATTTT.

This chain uses TRBV5-6 with TRBJ2-5; 8 nucleotides line up with TRBD1. This CDR3 spans 14 amino acids. Germline assignment: CDR1 SGHDT and CDR2 YYEEEE. V dropped 4 bases and J dropped 1; count of bases not matched to a gene: 3. The CDR3 DNA reads as TGTGCCAGCAGCCGGGGACAGGTCCAAGAGACCCAGTACTTC. Protein product: CASSRGQVQETQYF.

This clone was counted once. The V and J genes are TRBV10-3 and TRBJ1-2; D unclear. This CDR3 contains 16 residues. V was shortened by 4 bases and J by 6 bases, with 21 bases between the two germline ends. Germline V CDR1 and CDR2: ENHRY, SYGVKD. In DNA, the CDR3 is TGTGCCATCAGTGTTCTCAGTTCCGGGGTAGTCGATGGCTACACCTTC. Translation: CAISVLSSGVVDGYTF.

This sequence joins TRBV19 and TRBJ1-3, with 8 bases that match TRBD1. Germline lookup yields CDR1 LNHDA and CDR2 SQIVND (reference sequence). The CDR3 contains 15 residues. J was trimmed by 0 bases and V by 7 bases; bases with no gene match: 5. The CDR3 protein is CASKPDRASGNTIYF. The CDR3 bases are TGTGCCAGTAAGCCGGACAGGGCCTCTGGAAACACCATATATTTT. Using reference TRBV19 and TRBJ1-3 for the parts outside the CDR3, the full variable domain is DGGITQSPKYLFRKEGQNVTLSCEQNLNHDAMYWYRQDPGQGLRLIYYSQIVNDFQKGDIAEGYSVSREKKESFPLTVTSAQKNPTAFYLCASKPDRASGNTIYFGEGSWLTVV.

This chain links TRBV3-1 (or the pseudogene TRBV3-2) with TRBJ1-4, with 8 bases fitting TRBD1. The CDR3 has 16 residues. Trimming took 0 bases from V and 8 from J; bases not matched to a gene: 8. Per the germline V gene, CDR1 is LGHDT and CDR2 is YNNKEL (reference sequence). The CDR3 DNA reads TGTGCCAGCAGCCAAGATTTAGGGACAGGTGGGGAAAAACTGTTTTTT. Translation: CASSQDLGTGGEKLFF.

J is TRBJ2-2 and V is TRBV3-1 (or the pseudogene TRBV3-2); 11 bases match TRBD1. This CDR3 is 14 amino acids long. The germline V gene encodes CDR1 LGHDT and CDR2 YNNKEL (reference sequence). With 4 bases clipped from V and 6 bases from J, the junction kept 1 base outside the gene matches. CDR3 protein: CASSPGQGAGELFF. The CDR3 DNA is TGTGCCAGCAGCCCGGGACAGGGGGCCGGGGAGCTGTTTTTT.

The genes are TRBV15 and TRBJ2-7; 8 nucleotides agree with TRBD2. Unmatched junction bases numbered 11, after V lost 5 bases and J lost 5 bases. Germline V gene sequence: CDR1 LNHNV, CDR2 YYDKDF (reference sequence). The CDR3 consists of 15 residues. CDR3 amino acids: CATSRGGQGSHEQYF. The CDR3 DNA sequence: TGTGCCACCAGCCGGGGGGGGCAGGGGTCCCACGAGCAGTACTTC.

A word on this clone: At the DNA level, this CDR3 is encoded by other sequences in the same sample as well. The chain couples TRBV9 to TRBJ2-1; 8 nucleotides agree with TRBD2. Germline values: CDR1 SGDLS, CDR2 YYNGEE. The junction had 3 bases not matched to a gene; V was cut back by 0 bases and J by 4 bases. This CDR3 contains 15 residues. CDR3 in DNA: TGTGCCAGCAGCGTAGCGGGGGGGCCATACAATGAGCAGTTCTTC. It specifies CASSVAGGPYNEQFF.

The chain employs TRBV10-3 and TRBJ1-6, with 8 bases that match TRBD1. The CDR3 consists of 16 residues. Germline V gives CDR1 ENHRY, CDR2 SYGVKD. The ends lost 4 bases at V and 3 bases at J; junction bases unmatched: 5. The CDR3 DNA reads as TGTGCCATCAGTGCACAGACAGGGGTCTATAATTCACCCCTCCACTTT. It is translated as CAISAQTGVYNSPLHF.

V and J are TRBV5-1 and TRBJ2-5, with D perhaps matching TRBD1 (6 bases). CDR3 length: 14 amino acids. The germline gives CDR1 SGHRS, CDR2 YFSETQ. V was shortened by 4 bases and J by 2 bases, with 12 bases between the two germline ends. The chain's CDR3 is CASSRTAAQETQYF. In DNA, the CDR3 is TGCGCCAGCAGCCGGACAGCCGCACAAGAGACCCAGTACTTC.

The chain links TRBV7-9 to TRBJ1-6; a weak D match, TRBD1 (6 bases). Germline V gene sequence: CDR1 SEHNR, CDR2 FQNEAQ (reference sequence). Trimming pared 2 bases from V and 0 bases from J, leaving 14 bases between. The CDR3 sequence is 18 residues long. The CDR3 here is CASSLWGLISSYNSPLHF. The CDR3 region has the DNA TGTGCCAGCAGCTTATGGGGGCTTATCAGCTCCTATAATTCACCCCTCCACTTT.

As to this clone: Because the CDR3's place on the DNA is in doubt, the DNA is left out and the CDR3 is given as listed by TCRdb. V is TRBV28 and J is TRBJ1-1. Germline loops: CDR1 MDHEN, CDR2 SYDVKM. The CDR3 is 14 residues long, ends included. CDR3 in amino acids: CASILGGVTTEAFF.

This chain joins TRBV7-2 and TRBJ2-3, with 8 bases fitting TRBD2. The J segment lost 5 bases and the V segment lost 5 bases, leaving 6 bases of the junction unmatched. Germline V gene lookup returns CDR1 SGHTA and CDR2 FQGNSA. This CDR3 spans 14 amino acids. CDR3 nucleotides: TGTGCCAGCAGCCCAGGACTAGCTGGAGATACGCAGTATTTT. Translating it yields CASSPGLAGDTQYF.